This T cell receptor (beta chain) stems from a study of blood T cell repertoires in COVID-19. Turning to the study itself: Spain, Italy and the United States supplied samples that represented acute and convalescent COVID-19. T cells, B-cell-depleted T cells, or PBMCs supplied cDNA or gDNA.

Per the study methods: Amplification of reference gene primers provided the estimated nucleated cell counts. Assay used: immunoSEQ multiplex PCR; TCRdb lists only in-frame clones, some missing. The V and J calls and clone size come from that table; D and trimming were worked out from the DNA. The repertoire consists of 65,000 to 95,000 clones, with approximately 86% occurring once and the leading ten covering around 6.6%. Trimming took 5 bases from V and 6 from J; bases not matched to a gene: 8. CDR3 length equals 15 residues. Germline CDR1 reads MDHEN; CDR2 reads SYDVKM. The receptor's source is a man between 65 and 79 years old with acute or convalescent COVID-19. What was sequenced was peripheral blood. This sequence joins TRBV28 and TRBJ1-4; TRBD1 agrees at 8 bases. The CDR3 sequence is CASSSQGAPDEKLFF. The CDR3 DNA follows: TGTGCCAGCAGTAGTCAGGGGGCGCCTGATGAAAAACTGTTTTTT. The full variable domain, its missing parts supplied by reference TRBV28 and TRBJ1-4, is DVKVTQSSRYLVKRTGEKVFLECVQDMDHENMFWYRQDPGLGLRLIYFSYDVKMKEKGDIPEGYSVSREKKERFSLILESASTNQTSMYLCASSSQGAPDEKLFFGSGTQLSVL.